These 19 T cell receptor beta chains were sequenced from one sample in a study of T-cell memory formation after mild COVID-19. TCRdb re-derived calls from the 5' RACE reads in MiXCR, one entry per CDR3 protein. The sample gives 400,000 or so distinct CDR3 sequences, 15% to 20% of which show up once; around 9.2% is in the top ten. The sequenced material came from PBMCs or a T cell subset sorted from them (not recorded which). The receptors were gathered from an adult woman who had mild COVID-19 (a few samples of this study predate the infection). Cell type and time point are not known.

This clonotype was recorded a few times. CDR3 sequence reads: CASFSHYNQPQHF. In DNA form, the CDR3 reads TGTGCCAGCTTTTCCCATTATAATCAGCCCCAGCATTTT. V is TRBV2 and J is TRBJ1-5; D call uncertain. There are 13 residues in the CDR3. Per germline, CDR1 SNHLY and CDR2 FYNNEI. Trimming took 8 bases from V and 4 from J, leaving 12 bases between them.

The chain uses TRBV27 and TRBJ2-5, with D tentatively TRBD1 or TRBD2 (7 bases each). This CDR3 is built from 13 residues. Trimming pared 6 bases from V and 5 bases from J, leaving 13 bases between. CDR1 and CDR2 (germline): MNHEY, SMNVEV (reference sequence). DNA of the CDR3: TGTGCCAGCAGCAGGGGGGGGTCGGAGACCCAGTACTTC. Translation: CASSRGGSETQYF.

This clonotype was recorded a few times. Here the CDR3 reads CASSLKVTPLSDEQYF. As DNA, the CDR3 is TGCGCCAGCAGCTTGAAGGTGACTCCTTTAAGCGACGAGCAGTACTTC. The chain is built from TRBV5-1 and TRBJ2-7; no firm D call. The V gene's germline CDR1 is SGHRS and CDR2 YFSETQ. V shed 1 base and J shed 5 bases, with 19 bases lying between them. This CDR3 spans 16 amino acids.

The chain links TRBV7-6 to TRBJ2-1; no definite D call. The V gene's germline CDR1 is SGHVS and CDR2 FNYEAQ. Between the trimmed V and J ends, which lost 8 bases and 6 bases, there was a span of 14 bases. The CDR3 runs 13 residues. CDR3 sequence: CASGIAGGNEQFF. The CDR3 nucleotides are TGTGCCAGCGGGATCGCCGGTGGCAATGAGCAGTTCTTC.

This clonotype was detected many times. The V call is TRBV5-1, the J call TRBJ2-3; D uncertain. This CDR3 comprises 15 residues. V was trimmed by 4 bases and J by 1 base, leaving 13 bases between them. Germline assignment: CDR1 SGHRS and CDR2 YFSETQ. CDR3 protein: CASSLVQSGTDTQYF. The CDR3 DNA is TGCGCCAGCAGCCTAGTTCAGAGCGGCACAGATACGCAGTATTTT.

This clonotype appeared a few times. The chain combines TRBV24-1 with TRBJ2-3; D uncertain. The CDR3 runs to 13 residues. Looked up from germline, CDR1 is KGHDR and CDR2 is SFDVKD. The V and J ends lost 7 bases and 4 bases respectively, with 11 bases between them. This CDR3 is CATRMAGSDTQYF. In DNA, the CDR3 is TGTGCCACCAGGATGGCAGGATCAGATACGCAGTATTTT.

J is TRBJ1-6 and V is TRBV27; D unresolved. Trimming took 2 bases from V and 10 from J, leaving 9 bases between them. This CDR3 is 13 amino acids long. CDR1 MNHEY and CDR2 SMNVEV come from the germline V gene (reference sequence). For the CDR3, the DNA is TGTGCCAGCAGTTTAGGGGTGGGGTCACCCCTCCACTTT. It translates to CASSLGVGSPLHF.

This clonotype was found a few times. V gene TRBV19 combines with J gene TRBJ2-1; TRBD2 aligns across 10 bases. Germline V gene sequence: CDR1 LNHDA, CDR2 SQIVND (reference sequence). This CDR3 comprises 17 residues. V gave up 4 bases and J gave up 5 bases; unmatched junction bases: 11. For the CDR3, the DNA is TGTGCCAGTAGTAAGGGGCTAGCGGGAGTAGGGCACAATGAGCAGTTCTTC. Protein sequence: CASSKGLAGVGHNEQFF. The entire variable domain, with the rest obtained from reference TRBV19 and TRBJ2-1, is as follows: DGGITQSPKYLFRKEGQNVTLSCEQNLNHDAMYWYRQDPGQGLRLIYYSQIVNDFQKGDIAEGYSVSREKKESFPLTVTSAQKNPTAFYLCASSKGLAGVGHNEQFFGPGTRLTVL.

This clonotype was seen only a few times. The gene calls are TRBV5-6 and TRBJ2-6; tentative D call: TRBD1 (6 bases). V shed 6 bases and J shed 2 bases, with 6 bases lying between them. The germline V gene encodes CDR1 SGHDT and CDR2 YYEEEE. The CDR3 is 13 residues long. CDR3 in DNA: TGTGCCAGCACAGGGGCTGGGGCCAACGTCCTGACTTTC. Translation: CASTGAGANVLTF.

This sequence joins TRBV19 and TRBJ2-3, with a weak D call TRBD1 (5 bases). The CDR3 sequence is 15 residues long. V lost 5 bases to trimming and J lost 0 bases, with 12 bases between them. The germline V gene encodes CDR1 LNHDA and CDR2 SQIVND (reference sequence). DNA for the CDR3: TGTGCCAGTAGTGAAACAGGCAGTAGCACAGATACGCAGTATTTT. Translating it yields CASSETGSSTDTQYF.

This clonotype was found many times. The CDR3 region is CASSSGDEQYF. The CDR3 region has the DNA TGTGCCAGCAGCTCGGGTGACGAGCAGTACTTC. The V call is TRBV11-2, the J call TRBJ2-7; no clear D. This CDR3 spans 11 amino acids. Germline V gene lookup returns CDR1 SGHAT and CDR2 FQNNGV. V was cut by 4 bases and J by 5 bases, with 6 bases left in between.

The CDR3 nucleotides read TGCGCCAGCAGCCCGCCCCGGACAGGGGCGGGTCTGGGCACTGAAGCTTTCTTT. This translates into CASSPPRTGAGLGTEAFF. This chain connects TRBV5-1 to TRBJ1-1, with 9 bases matching TRBD1. In germline, CDR1 is SGHRS, CDR2 YFSETQ. Germline trimming cut 4 bases from V and 4 bases from J; bases unmatched to any gene: 17. The CDR3 contains 18 residues.

The table lists this clonotype with many counts. V and J are TRBV20-1 and TRBJ2-1; 10 positions agree with TRBD2. CDR1 is DFQATT, CDR2 SNEGSKA, per germline (reference sequence). This CDR3 comprises 17 residues. V shed 3 bases, J shed 2 bases, and the junction held 10 bases outside the gene matches. CDR3 sequence: CSARDSLAGGPYNEQFF. Here the CDR3 DNA reads TGCAGTGCTAGGGACAGTTTAGCGGGAGGTCCCTACAATGAGCAGTTCTTC.

The V call is TRBV5-5, the J call TRBJ1-2; TRBD1 is a possible D gene (6 bases). V was shortened by 6 bases and J by 2 bases, with 14 bases between the two germline ends. The CDR3 is made up of 14 amino acids. CDR1 SGHKS and CDR2 YYEKEE come from the germline V gene (reference sequence). DNA for the CDR3: TGTGCCAGCACACGGGGGCAGATGAACTATGGCTACACCTTC. Its protein product is CASTRGQMNYGYTF.

This clonotype was observed many times. The CDR3 sequence: CASTSGSTDTQYF. CDR3 in DNA: TGTGCCAGCACTAGCGGGAGTACAGATACGCAGTATTTT. The chain couples TRBV7-3 to TRBJ2-3, with TRBD2 matching 10 bases. This CDR3 has 13 residues. V gave up 7 bases and J gave up 3 bases; unmatched junction bases: 1. CDR1 SGHTA and CDR2 FQGTGA come from the germline V gene.

The V and J genes are TRBV24-1 and TRBJ1-4; TRBD1 aligns across 7 bases. The CDR3 runs 16 residues. CDR1 and CDR2 (germline): KGHDR, SFDVKD. With V trimmed by 6 bases and J by 5 bases, 11 bases remained unmatched. Here the CDR3 DNA reads TGTGCCACCAGTAACCTTGACAGGGATGGAAATGAAAAACTGTTTTTT. Its protein is CATSNLDRDGNEKLFF.

The DNA for the CDR3 is TGTGCCAGCAGCTTGGGAGGGGGAATGGATACGCAGTATTTT. Translated: CASSLGGGMDTQYF. V and J are TRBV7-9 and TRBJ2-3; a weak D match, TRBD2 (7 bases). The CDR3 totals 14 residues. Per germline, CDR1 SEHNR and CDR2 FQNEAQ (reference sequence). The V gene lost 3 bases and the J gene lost 6 bases, with 13 bases spanning the gap. Using reference TRBV7-9 and TRBJ2-3 for the parts outside the CDR3, the full variable domain is DTGVSQNPRHKITKRGQNVTFRCDPISEHNRLYWYRQTLGQGPEFLTYFQNEAQLEKSRLLSDRFSAERPKGSFSTLEIQRTEQGDSAMYLCASSLGGGMDTQYFGPGTRLTVL.

The CDR3 spells CASSFSEMNTEAFF. CDR3 bases: TGTGCCAGCAGTTTTTCCGAAATGAACACTGAAGCTTTCTTT. This chain connects TRBV12-3 or TRBV12-4 to TRBJ1-1; no firm D call. The CDR3 runs to 14 residues. V was cut by 3 bases and J by 0 bases, with 8 bases left in between.

V gene TRBV19 combines with J gene TRBJ1-1; 8 bases match TRBD1. Per germline, CDR1 LNHDA and CDR2 SQIVND (reference sequence). J was trimmed by 1 base and V by 7 bases; bases with no gene match: 5. The CDR3 has 14 amino acids. CDR3 amino acids: CASMRTGRNTEAFF. CDR3 DNA sequence: TGTGCCAGTATGAGGACAGGGAGGAACACTGAAGCTTTCTTT. Full variable domain (remainder filled in from reference TRBV19 and TRBJ1-1): DGGITQSPKYLFRKEGQNVTLSCEQNLNHDAMYWYRQDPGQGLRLIYYSQIVNDFQKGDIAEGYSVSREKKESFPLTVTSAQKNPTAFYLCASMRTGRNTEAFFGQGTRLTVV.